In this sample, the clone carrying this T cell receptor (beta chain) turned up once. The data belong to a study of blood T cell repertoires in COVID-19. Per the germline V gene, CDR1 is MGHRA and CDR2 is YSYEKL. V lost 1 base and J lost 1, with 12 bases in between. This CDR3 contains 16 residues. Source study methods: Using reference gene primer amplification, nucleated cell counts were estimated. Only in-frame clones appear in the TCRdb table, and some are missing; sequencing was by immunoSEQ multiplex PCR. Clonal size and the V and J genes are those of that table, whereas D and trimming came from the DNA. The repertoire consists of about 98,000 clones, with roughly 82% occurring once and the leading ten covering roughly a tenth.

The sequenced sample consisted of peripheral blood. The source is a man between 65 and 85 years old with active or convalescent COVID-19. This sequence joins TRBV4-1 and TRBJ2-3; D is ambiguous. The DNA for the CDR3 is TGCGCCAGCAGCCAAGTGCCGGAGTGGGGCACAGATACGCAGTATTTT. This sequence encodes CASSQVPEWGTDTQYF.